This TCR beta chain emerged from a study of cytomegalovirus exposure and HLA in healthy donors. Deletions cut 3 bases from V and 4 bases from J, with 19 bases between. The CDR3 consists of 17 residues. Per the germline V gene, CDR1 is KGHSH and CDR2 is LQKENI. Primers for the PCR totalled 60 Vbeta and 13 Jbeta. TCRdb's copy holds only in-frame clones and misses some; the assay was immunoSEQ multiplex PCR. Here the sample spans under 200,000 clones, roughly 75% being singletons. The sequenced sample consisted of PBMCs. The V gene is TRBV18, the J gene TRBJ2-1, with a possible D match to TRBD1 (6 bases). The TCR was taken from a woman aged 45 to 65 in good health and CMV-seropositive. Written as DNA, the CDR3 is TGTGCCAGCTCACCCACCGGTGGGCAGGGGTGGTACAATGAGCAGTTCTTC. Encoded protein: CASSPTGGQGWYNEQFF.